This T cell receptor (beta chain) was captured by sequencing in a study of cytomegalovirus exposure and HLA in healthy donors. General study findings and limits: Sequencing depth roughly uniform across donors was assumed in presence/absence analyses.

About this clone itself: Its matching antigen is unknown.

Germline assignment: CDR1 MNHNS and CDR2 SASEGT. V lost 6 bases, J lost 2 bases, and 5 bases stayed unmatched. The CDR3 loop spans 15 amino acids. Amplification used 60 Vbeta primers and 13 Jbeta primers. Sequencing was performed with immunoSEQ multiplex PCR; in TCRdb, only in-frame clones are kept and a portion is missing. The repertoire has a few hundred thousand clones, around 80% of them found once; the top ten carry 2.9%. The source of this sequence is a man aged 25-45 years in good health and CMV-seronegative. The J gene is TRBJ1-3, the V gene TRBV6-1; TRBD1 aligns across 9 bases. Sequenced sample: PBMCs. The CDR3 reads CASRATGGPGNTIYF. The CDR3 DNA sequence: TGTGCCAGCAGGGCAACAGGGGGCCCTGGAAACACCATATATTTT.